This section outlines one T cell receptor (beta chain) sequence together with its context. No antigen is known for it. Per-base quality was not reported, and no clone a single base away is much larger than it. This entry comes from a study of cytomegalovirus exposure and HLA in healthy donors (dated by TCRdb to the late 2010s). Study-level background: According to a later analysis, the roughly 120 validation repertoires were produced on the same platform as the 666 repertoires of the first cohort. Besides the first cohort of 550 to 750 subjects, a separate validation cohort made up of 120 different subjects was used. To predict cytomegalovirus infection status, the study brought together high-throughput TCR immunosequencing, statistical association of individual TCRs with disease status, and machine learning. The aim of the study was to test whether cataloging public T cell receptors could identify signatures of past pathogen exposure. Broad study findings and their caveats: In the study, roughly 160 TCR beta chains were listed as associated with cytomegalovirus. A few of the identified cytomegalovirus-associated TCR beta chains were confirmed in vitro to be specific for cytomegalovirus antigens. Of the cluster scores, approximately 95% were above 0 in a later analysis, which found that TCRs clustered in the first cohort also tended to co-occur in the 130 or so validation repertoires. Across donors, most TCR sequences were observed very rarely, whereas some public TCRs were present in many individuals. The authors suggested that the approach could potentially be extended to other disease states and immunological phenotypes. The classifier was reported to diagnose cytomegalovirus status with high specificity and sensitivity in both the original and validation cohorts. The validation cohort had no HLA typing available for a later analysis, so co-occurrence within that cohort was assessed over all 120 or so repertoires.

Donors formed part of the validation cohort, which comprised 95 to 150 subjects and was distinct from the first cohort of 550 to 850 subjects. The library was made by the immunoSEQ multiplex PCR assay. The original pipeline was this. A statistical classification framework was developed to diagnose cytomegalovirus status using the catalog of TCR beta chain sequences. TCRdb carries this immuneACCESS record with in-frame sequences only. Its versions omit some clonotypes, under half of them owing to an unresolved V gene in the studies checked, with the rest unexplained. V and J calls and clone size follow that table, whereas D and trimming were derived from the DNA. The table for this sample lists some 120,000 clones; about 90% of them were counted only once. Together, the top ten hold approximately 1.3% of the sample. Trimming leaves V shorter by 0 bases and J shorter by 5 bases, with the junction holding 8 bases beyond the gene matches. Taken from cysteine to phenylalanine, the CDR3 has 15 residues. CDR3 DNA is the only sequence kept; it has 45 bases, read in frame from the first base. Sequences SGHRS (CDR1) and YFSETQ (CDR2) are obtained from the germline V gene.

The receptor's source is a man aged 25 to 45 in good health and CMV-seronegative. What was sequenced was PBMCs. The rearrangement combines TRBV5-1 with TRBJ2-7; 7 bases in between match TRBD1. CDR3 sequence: CASSLVGTAYHEQYF. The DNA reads TGCGCCAGCAGCTTGGTCGGGACAGCCTACCACGAGCAGTACTTC.